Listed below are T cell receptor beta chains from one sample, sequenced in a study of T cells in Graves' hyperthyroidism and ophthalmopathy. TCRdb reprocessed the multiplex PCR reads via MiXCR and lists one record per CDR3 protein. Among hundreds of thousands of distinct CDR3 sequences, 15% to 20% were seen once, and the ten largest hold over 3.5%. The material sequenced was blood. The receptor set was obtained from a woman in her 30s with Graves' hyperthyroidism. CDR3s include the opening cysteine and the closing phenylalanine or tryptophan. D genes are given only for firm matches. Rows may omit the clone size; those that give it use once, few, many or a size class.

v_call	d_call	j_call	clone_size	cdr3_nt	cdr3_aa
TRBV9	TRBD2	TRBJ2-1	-	TGTGCCAGCAGCCCCCTGACTAGCGGCCTTTACAATGAGCAGTTCTTC	CASSPLTSGLYNEQFF
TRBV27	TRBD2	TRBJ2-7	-	TGTGCCAGCACTTTAGGAATCTCCGGGAGGGGGCGCAATATAGCGGGAGGTATCCACGAGCAGTACTTC	CASTLGISGRGRNIAGGIHEQYF
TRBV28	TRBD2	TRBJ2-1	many	TGTGCCAGCAGAGGGGGCGGGACTAGCGGGAGGACGGAGCAGTTCTTC	CASRGGGTSGRTEQFF
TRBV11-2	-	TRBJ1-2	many	TGTGCCAGCAGCTTAAACCGGGCCCCGGAGGGCTACACCTTC	CASSLNRAPEGYTF
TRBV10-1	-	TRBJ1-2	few	TGCGCCAGCAGTGGGGGACTTGGCTATGGCTACACCTTC	CASSGGLGYGYTF
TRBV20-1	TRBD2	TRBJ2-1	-	TGCAGCTCCTTTAACCCGCGGGAGAATGGTGAGCAGTTCTTC	CSSFNPRENGEQFF
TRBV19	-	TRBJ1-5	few	TGTGCCAGTAGGGGAATCGGACAGTTCAATCAGCCCCAGCATTTT	CASRGIGQFNQPQHF
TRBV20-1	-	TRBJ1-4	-	TGCAGTGCTAGACCCCTTGCTGACTTCACTGAAAAACTGTTTTTT	CSARPLADFTEKLFF
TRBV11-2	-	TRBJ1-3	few	TGTGCCAGCAGCTTAGTAGGAATAGGAAACACCATATATTTT	CASSLVGIGNTIYF
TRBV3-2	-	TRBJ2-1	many	TGTGCCAGCAGCCAATCACCGGGACGGGCATCCTACAATGAGCAGTTCTTC	CASSQSPGRASYNEQFF
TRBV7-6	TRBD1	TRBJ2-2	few	TGTGCCAGCAGCTCAGGACAGGGAAAGGGCACCGGGGAGCTGTTTTTT	CASSSGQGKGTGELFF
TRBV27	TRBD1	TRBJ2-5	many	TGTGCCAGCACGTCACCCCCCACGGACAGGGAAACGGAGACCCAGTACTTC	CASTSPPTDRETETQYF
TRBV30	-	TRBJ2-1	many	TGTGCCTGGAGTAGGACGGAGCAGTTCTTC	CAWSRTEQFF
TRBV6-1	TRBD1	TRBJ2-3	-	TGTGCCAGCAGTGAAGTTTTGCCGGGGACAGGCACAGATACGCAGTATTTT	CASSEVLPGTGTDTQYF
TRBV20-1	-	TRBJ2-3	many	TGCAGTGCTAGATTTGCGGGGACCCACCCCGCGGATACGCAGTATTTT	CSARFAGTHPADTQYF
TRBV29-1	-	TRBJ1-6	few	TGCAGCGTTATAATGGGTTCGTCCCTCCACTTT	CSVIMGSSLHF
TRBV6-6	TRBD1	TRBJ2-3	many	TGTGCCAGCAGTTACGAGGGGACAGCAGATACGCAGTATTTT	CASSYEGTADTQYF
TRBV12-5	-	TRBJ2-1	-	TGTCCTAGTGGTTTGGATGGGTTCTACAATGAACAGTTCTTC	CPSGLDGFYNEQFF
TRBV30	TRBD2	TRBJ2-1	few	TGTGCCTGGAGTACCGGACTAGACTATGAGCAGTTCTTC	CAWSTGLDYEQFF
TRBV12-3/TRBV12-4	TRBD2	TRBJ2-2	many	TGTGCCAGCAGCTACGCTAGCGGGGCGAACACCGGGGAGCTGTTTTTT	CASSYASGANTGELFF
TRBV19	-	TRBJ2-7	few	TGTGCCAGTAGTATACAGGATAGCTCCTACGAGCAGTACTTC	CASSIQDSSYEQYF
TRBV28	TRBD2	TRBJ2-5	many	TGTGCCAGCAGAGCGGGAGGGACTCAAGAGACCCAGTACTTC	CASRAGGTQETQYF
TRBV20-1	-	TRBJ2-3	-	TGCAGTGCTGGGCCACTACAAGGGGGCACAGATACGCAGTATTTT	CSAGPLQGGTDTQYF
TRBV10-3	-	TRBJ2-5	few	TGTGCCATCAGTGAGGGACTCAAAGAGACCCAGTACTTC	CAISEGLKETQYF
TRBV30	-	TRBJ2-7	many	TGTGCCTGGAGTGTACAGGACGAGCAGTACTTC	CAWSVQDEQYF
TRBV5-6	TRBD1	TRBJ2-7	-	TGTGCCAGCAGCTTGCTGACAGGGGAGGTGCGGGAGCAGTACTTC	CASSLLTGEVREQYF
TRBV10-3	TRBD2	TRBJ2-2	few	TGTGCCACGGGACTAGCGGCGAACACCGGGGAGCTGTTTTTT	CATGLAANTGELFF
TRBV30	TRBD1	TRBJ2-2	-	TGTGCCTGGAGTGTTGGGACAGGGATAATATCAACCGGGGAGCTGTTTTTT	CAWSVGTGIISTGELFF
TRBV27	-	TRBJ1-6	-	TGTGCCAGCAGTTTATCCGCAGGTAGCTCCTATAATTCGCCCCTCCACTTT	CASSLSAGSSYNSPLHF
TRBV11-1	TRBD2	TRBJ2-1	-	TGTGCCAGCAGTCCCATCGGCGGGAGAGACTACAATGAGCAGTTCTTC	CASSPIGGRDYNEQFF
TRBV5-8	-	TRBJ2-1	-	TGTGCCAGCAGCTCTGACGACAGGTGGAAAGCTAGCGGCTCCTACAATGAGCAGTTCTTC	CASSSDDRWKASGSYNEQFF
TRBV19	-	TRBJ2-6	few	TGTGCCAGTACCGGACTTTCGACCGGGGCCAACGTCCTGACTTTC	CASTGLSTGANVLTF
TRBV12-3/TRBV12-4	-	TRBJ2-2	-	TGTGCCAGCAGTTTAGCTTTTGGGGGAGGCCCCGGGGAGCTGTTTTTT	CASSLAFGGGPGELFF
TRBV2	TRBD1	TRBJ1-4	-	TGTGCCAGCAGTTCCCGACAGGGAGACGAAAAACTGTTTTTT	CASSSRQGDEKLFF
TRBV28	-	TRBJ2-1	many	TGTGCCAGCAGTTTGGGTAAACTAGCTGAGCAGTTCTTC	CASSLGKLAEQFF
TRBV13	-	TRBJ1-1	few	TGTGCCAGCAGCCGAGACGGGGGGGGCACAGCTTTCTTT	CASSRDGGGTAFF
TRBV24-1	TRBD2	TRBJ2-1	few	TGTGCCACCAGCGACCCGACTAGCGGGGTTAGGGATGAGCAGTTCTTC	CATSDPTSGVRDEQFF
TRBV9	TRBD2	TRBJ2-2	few	TGTGCCAGCAGCGTGGGCCTAGCGGGAGGGCTGGCCACCGGGGAGCTGTTTTTT	CASSVGLAGGLATGELFF
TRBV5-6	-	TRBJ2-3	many	TGTGCCAGCAGCTTGGTCGGGATTAGAGATACGCAGTATTTT	CASSLVGIRDTQYF
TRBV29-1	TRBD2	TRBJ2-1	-	TGCAGCGTTCGGGGACTAGTTTTTAATGAGCAGTTCTTC	CSVRGLVFNEQFF
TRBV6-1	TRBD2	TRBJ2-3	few	TGTGCCAGCAGTTACGCCAGCGGGAGAGGAAATACGCAGTATTTT	CASSYASGRGNTQYF
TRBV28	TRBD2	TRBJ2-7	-	TGTGCCACCCTAACGGGAGGGCTAACCACCTACGAGCAGTACTTC	CATLTGGLTTYEQYF
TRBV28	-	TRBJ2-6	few	TGTGCCAGCAGTTTAGGGGCCTCTGGGGCCAACGTCCTGACTTTC	CASSLGASGANVLTF
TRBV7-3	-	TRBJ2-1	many	TGTGCCAGCAGCTTAAGGGGTGCGGGGTACAATGAGCAGTTCTTC	CASSLRGAGYNEQFF
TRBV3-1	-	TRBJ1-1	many	TGTGCCAGCACTGGGGATCCCGCGAACACTGAAGCTTTCTTT	CASTGDPANTEAFF
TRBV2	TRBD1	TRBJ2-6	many	TGTGCCAGCGGGGGAGGGACAGGGACCTCTGGGGCCAACGTCCTGACTTTC	CASGGGTGTSGANVLTF